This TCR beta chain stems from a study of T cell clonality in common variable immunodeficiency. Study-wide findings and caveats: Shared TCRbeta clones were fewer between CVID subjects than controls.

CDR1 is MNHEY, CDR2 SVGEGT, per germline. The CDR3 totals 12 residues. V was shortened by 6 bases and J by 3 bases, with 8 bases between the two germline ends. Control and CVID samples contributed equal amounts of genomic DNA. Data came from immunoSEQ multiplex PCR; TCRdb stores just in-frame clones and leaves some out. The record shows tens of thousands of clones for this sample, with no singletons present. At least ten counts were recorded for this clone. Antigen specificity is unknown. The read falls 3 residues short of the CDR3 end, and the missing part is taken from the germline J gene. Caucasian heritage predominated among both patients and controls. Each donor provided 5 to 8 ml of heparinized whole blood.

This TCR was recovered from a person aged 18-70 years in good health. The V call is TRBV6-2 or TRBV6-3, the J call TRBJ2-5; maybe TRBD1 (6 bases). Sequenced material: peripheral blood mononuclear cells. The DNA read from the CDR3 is TGTGCCAGCAGCCCAGGGGAAGAGACC. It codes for CASSPGEET. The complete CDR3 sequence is CASSPGEETQYF.